This entry features one TCR beta chain sequence. These data are taken from a study of blood T cell repertoires in COVID-19. The overall study: Collection of acute and convalescent COVID-19 samples took place in the United States, Italy and Spain. The cDNA or gDNA used as material had been derived from T cells, B-cell-depleted T cells, or PBMCs.

CDR1 is LGHNA, CDR2 YSLEER, per germline. The V gene lost 3 bases and the J gene lost 0 bases, with 12 bases spanning the gap. This CDR3 is built from 16 residues. As handled by the study authors: For nucleated cells, counts were estimated from reference gene primer amplification. Data came from immunoSEQ multiplex PCR; TCRdb stores just in-frame clones and leaves some out. V, J and clone size reflect that table, while D and trimming were determined from the DNA. Counted here are approximately 250,000 clones, about 86% occurring once; the ten biggest clones make up 3.6%. Sequencing input: peripheral blood. The origin of this receptor is a man aged 18 to 30 with active or convalescent COVID-19. The chain is built from TRBV4-3 and TRBJ1-3; D is possibly TRBD1 (6 bases). The CDR3 nucleotides read TGCGCCAGCAGCCACAACGGACAGAGCTCTGGAAACACCATATATTTT. Translation gives CASSHNGQSSGNTIYF.